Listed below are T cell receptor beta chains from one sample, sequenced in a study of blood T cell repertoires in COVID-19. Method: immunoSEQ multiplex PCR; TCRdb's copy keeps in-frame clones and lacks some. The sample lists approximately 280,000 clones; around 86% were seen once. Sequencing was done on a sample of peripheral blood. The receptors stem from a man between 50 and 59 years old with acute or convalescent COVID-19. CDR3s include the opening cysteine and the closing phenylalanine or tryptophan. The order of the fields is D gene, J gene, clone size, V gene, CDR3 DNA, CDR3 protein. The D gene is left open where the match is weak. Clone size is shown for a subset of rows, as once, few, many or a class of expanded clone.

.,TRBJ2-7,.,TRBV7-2,TGTGCCAGCAGCCCCTCCCGGGAGCCCTACGAGCAGTACTTC,CASSPSREPYEQYF
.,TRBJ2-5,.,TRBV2,TGTGCCAGCAAGAGAGCAGAGACCCAGTACTTC,CASKRAETQYF
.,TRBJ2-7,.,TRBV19,TGTGCCAGTAGTATAGATCTATTGGTCGGGACAGCGGGTAGGGAGCAGTACTTC,CASSIDLLVGTAGREQYF
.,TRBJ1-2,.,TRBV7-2,TGTGCCAGCAGCTTCAAAGGGGCGATGCTATATGGCTACACCTTC,CASSFKGAMLYGYTF
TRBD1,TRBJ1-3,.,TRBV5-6,TGTGCCAGCAGCACCATGATTGAGACTCGACAGGGGACGAGAAACACCATATATTTT,CASSTMIETRQGTRNTIYF
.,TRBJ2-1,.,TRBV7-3,TGTGCCAGCAGCTTATCGACAGGCAACAATGAGCAGTTCTTC,CASSLSTGNNEQFF
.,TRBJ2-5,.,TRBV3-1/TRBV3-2,TGTGCCAGCAGCCCACTAGGTCCTGAGACCCAGTACTTC,CASSPLGPETQYF
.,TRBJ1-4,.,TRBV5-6,TGTGCCAGCAGCGCACAGACTAATGAAAAACTGTTTTTT,CASSAQTNEKLFF
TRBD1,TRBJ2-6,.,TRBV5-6,TGTGCCAGCATGGGACAGGAAGACTCTGGGGCCAACGTCCTGACTTTC,CASMGQEDSGANVLTF
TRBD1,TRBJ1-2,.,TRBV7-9,TGTGCCAGCAGCCCAGACAGGGGGGGTGGCTACACCTTC,CASSPDRGGGYTF
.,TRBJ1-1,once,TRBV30,TGTGCCTGGATGGCTGGCAGAGGGCATCAAGCTTTCTTT,CAWMAGRGHQAFF
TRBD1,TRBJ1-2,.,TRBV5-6,TGTGCCAGCAGCCCGACCCGGACAGGTCCTTATGGCTACACCTTC,CASSPTRTGPYGYTF
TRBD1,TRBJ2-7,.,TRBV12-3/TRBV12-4,TGTGCCAGCAGCCGGACAGGCCGTGGAGAGCAGTACTTC,CASSRTGRGEQYF
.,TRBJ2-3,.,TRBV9,TGTGCCAGCTCGCAAGGGGCCCCTAGCACAGATACGCAGTATTTT,CASSQGAPSTDTQYF
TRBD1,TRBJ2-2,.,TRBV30,TGTGCCTGGAGTGTAGGGGGCTCCGGGGAGCTGTTTTTT,CAWSVGGSGELFF
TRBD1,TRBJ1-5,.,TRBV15,TGTGCCACCAGCAGGACCAGGACAGGGGATCAGCCCCAGCATTTT,CATSRTRTGDQPQHF
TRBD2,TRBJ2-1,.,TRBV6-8,TGTGCCAGCAGACCGCCCCGGACTAGCGGGTACAATGAGCAGTTCTTC,CASRPPRTSGYNEQFF
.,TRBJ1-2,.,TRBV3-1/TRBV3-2,TGTGCCAGCAGTCACAGGACATGGGGCTACACCTTC,CASSHRTWGYTF
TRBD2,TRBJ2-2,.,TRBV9,TGTGCCAGCAGCGAGAAGTTACGGGGGGCGAACACCGGGGAGCTGTTTTTT,CASSEKLRGANTGELFF
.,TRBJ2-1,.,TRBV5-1,TGCGCCAGCAGCGCGGGCGCGAATGAGCAGTTCTTC,CASSAGANEQFF
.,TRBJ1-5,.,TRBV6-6,TGTGCCACCCTACCCGGGACAAACCAGCCCCAGCATTTT,CATLPGTNQPQHF
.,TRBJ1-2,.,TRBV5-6,TGTGCCAGCAGCTCTCCCGGGGGGCAGGGTGGCTACACCTTC,CASSSPGGQGGYTF
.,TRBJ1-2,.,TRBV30,TGTGCCTGGACGGGGACCCAGGGGTCTGGCTACACCTTC,CAWTGTQGSGYTF
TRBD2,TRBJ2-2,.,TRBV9,TGTGCCAGCAGCGTAGCTAGGACTAGCGGCGGGGAGCTGTTTTTT,CASSVARTSGGELFF
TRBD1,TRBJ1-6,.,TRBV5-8,TGTGCCAGCAGCTTGGCGGGGGACAGGGCCGGAGGCTCCTATAATTCACCCCTCCACTTT,CASSLAGDRAGGSYNSPLHF
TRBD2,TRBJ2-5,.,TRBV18,TGTGCCAGCTCACCTATGGGAGGGGAGACCCAGTACTTC,CASSPMGGETQYF
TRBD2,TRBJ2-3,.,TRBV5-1,TGCGCCAGCAGTCCCGGACTAGCGGGGGAGACAGATACGCAGTATTTT,CASSPGLAGETDTQYF
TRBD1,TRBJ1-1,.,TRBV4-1,TGCGCCAGCAGCCCGCGGACAGGGGCGAACACTGAAGCTTTCTTT,CASSPRTGANTEAFF
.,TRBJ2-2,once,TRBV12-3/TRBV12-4,TGTGCCAGCAGTACCCAGTACACCGGGGAGCTGTTTTTT,CASSTQYTGELFF
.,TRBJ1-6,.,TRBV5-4,TGTGCCAGCAGCCTCTATTCTTCACCCCTCCACTTT,CASSLYSSPLHF
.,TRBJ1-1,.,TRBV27,TGTGCCAGCAGTTTATCCCCTAATACGAAGCTATGGTTT,CASSLSPNTKLWF
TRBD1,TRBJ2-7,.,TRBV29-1,TGCAGCGTTGAAGGGACAGGGGTTTACGAGCAGTACTTC,CSVEGTGVYEQYF
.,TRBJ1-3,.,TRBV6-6,TGTGCCAGCAGCGCTGACGGGGGTGGAAACACCATATATTTT,CASSADGGGNTIYF
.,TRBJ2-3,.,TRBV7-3,TGTGCCAGCACCCATTTTAGCCCTAGCACAGATACGCAGTATTTT,CASTHFSPSTDTQYF
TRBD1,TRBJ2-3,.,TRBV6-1,TGTGCCAGCAGTGAAAGGGACAGAAGCACAGATACGCAGTATTTT,CASSERDRSTDTQYF
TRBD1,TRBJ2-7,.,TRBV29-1,TGCAGCGTTGAGCAGGGGGTCAGCGAGCAGTACTTC,CSVEQGVSEQYF
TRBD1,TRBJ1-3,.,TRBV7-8,TGTGCCAGCAGCCCAAACAGGGGAGGCACTGGAAACACCATATATTTT,CASSPNRGGTGNTIYF
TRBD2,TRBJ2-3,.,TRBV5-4,TGTGCCAGCAGCGTGACTAGCGGGGGGCTTAGCACAGATACGCAGTATTTT,CASSVTSGGLSTDTQYF
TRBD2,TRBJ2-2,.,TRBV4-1,TGCGCCAGCAGCCAAAGTACCCTAGCGGGGGACATGAACACCGGGGAGCTGTTTTTT,CASSQSTLAGDMNTGELFF
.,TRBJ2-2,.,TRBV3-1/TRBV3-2,TGTGCCAGCAGCCGAAGACGGACTATAGCGAACACCGGGGAGCTGTTTTTT,CASSRRRTIANTGELFF
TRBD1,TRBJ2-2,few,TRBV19,TGTGCCAGTGTCCGGGACAGGGCCACCGGGGAGCTGTTTTTT,CASVRDRATGELFF
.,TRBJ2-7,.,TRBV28,TGTGCCAGCAGGCCCATACAGGGAAGGGCTTCCTACGAGCAGTACTTC,CASRPIQGRASYEQYF